This T cell receptor beta chain was captured by sequencing in a study of cytomegalovirus exposure and HLA in healthy donors. Across the whole study: A prior study identified 117 million unique TCR beta sequences from about 180 million T cells. General study points: By HLA locus, TCR association rates varied in a later analysis, with DRB1 showing the most and HLA-C the fewest. The records held CMV serostatus as the only immune exposure information.

V lost 2 bases, J lost 7 bases, and 9 bases stayed unmatched. CDR1 and CDR2 from the germline V gene are SNHLY and FYNNEI. The length of the CDR3 is 17 residues. PCR used 60 Vbeta primers and 13 Jbeta primers. Only in-frame clones appear in the TCRdb table, and some are missing; sequencing was by immunoSEQ multiplex PCR. The sample yields about 200,000 clones, 70% to 85% seen once. Details on this clone: Its specificity is not known.

The rearrangement joins TRBV2 to TRBJ1-6; TRBD1 agrees at 9 bases. The material sequenced was PBMCs. The receptor was derived from a boy aged 2 to 10 in good health and CMV-seronegative. DNA of the CDR3: TGTGCCAGCAGTGAACCCTCTTTTGGACAGGGGAATTCACCCCTCCACTTT. Translating it yields CASSEPSFGQGNSPLHF.